The present entry profiles one T cell receptor beta chain with its context. Profiled with immunoSEQ multiplex PCR; TCRdb holds only in-frame clones, not every one. Found here are 110,000 or so clones, 70% to 85% of them singletons; the top ten hold 3% to 3.5%. The data stem from a study of cytomegalovirus exposure and HLA in healthy donors. Whole-study context: The use of the same platform for the 95 to 150 validation repertoires and the 550 to 700 first-cohort repertoires was reported by a later analysis.

Germline CDR1 is MDHEN and CDR2 is SYDVKM. V dropped 3 bases and J dropped 10 bases, with 12 bases sitting between them. This CDR3 has 13 residues. The sample taken for sequencing was PBMCs. The source is a young woman in good health and CMV-seronegative. The chain is built from TRBV28 and TRBJ1-4; D gene unclear. CDR3 DNA sequence: TGTGCCAGCAGTTTCAGCGGCGGTGGAAAACTGTTTTTT. This encodes CASSFSGGGKLFF. The complete variable domain, with remaining parts taken from reference TRBV28 and TRBJ1-4, reads DVKVTQSSRYLVKRTGEKVFLECVQDMDHENMFWYRQDPGLGLRLIYFSYDVKMKEKGDIPEGYSVSREKKERFSLILESASTNQTSMYLCASSFSGGGKLFFGSGTQLSVL.